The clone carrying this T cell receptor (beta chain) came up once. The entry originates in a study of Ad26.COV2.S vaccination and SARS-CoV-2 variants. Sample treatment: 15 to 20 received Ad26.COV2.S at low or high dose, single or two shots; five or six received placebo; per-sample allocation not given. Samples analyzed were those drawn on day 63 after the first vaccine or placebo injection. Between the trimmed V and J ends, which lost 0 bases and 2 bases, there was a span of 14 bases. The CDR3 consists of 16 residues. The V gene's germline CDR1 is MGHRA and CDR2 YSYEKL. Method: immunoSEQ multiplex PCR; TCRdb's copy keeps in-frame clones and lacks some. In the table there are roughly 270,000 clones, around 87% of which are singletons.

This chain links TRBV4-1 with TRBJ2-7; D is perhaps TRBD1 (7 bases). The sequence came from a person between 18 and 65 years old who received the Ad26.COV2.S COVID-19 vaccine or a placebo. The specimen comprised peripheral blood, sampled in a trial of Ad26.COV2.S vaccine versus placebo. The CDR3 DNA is TGCGCCAGCAGCCAAGAGAGGGGGGACAGCACCTACGAGCAGTACTTC. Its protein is CASSQERGDSTYEQYF.